This is a list of T cell receptor beta chains from one sample in a study of control samples from healthy donors and cancer patients. Sequencing used immunoSEQ multiplex PCR; TCRdb keeps in-frame clones, though not all of them. Counted here are more than 75,000 clones, roughly 89% occurring once; the ten biggest clones make up about 5.5%. Sequenced: blood. The receptors derive from a man aged 50 or older in good health. Each CDR3 is given with its conserved first and last residue. D genes are given only for firm matches. Size values are once, few and many counts, or a class for expanded clones, and some rows have none.

TRBD2	TRBV27	NA	TRBJ2-1	TGTGCCAGCAGGGCCGTGAGCGGGGGGGCGAATGAGCAGTTCTTC	CASRAVSGGANEQFF
NA	TRBV10-1	NA	TRBJ2-4	TGCGCCCTCGCCCGCCGGGAGGGGGCAAGCAACATTCAGTACTTC	CALARREGASNIQYF
TRBD2	TRBV6-6	once	TRBJ2-1	TGTGCCAGCAGCAGGACTAGCCGGAGCTCCTACAATGAGCAGTTCTTC	CASSRTSRSSYNEQFF
TRBD2	TRBV27	NA	TRBJ2-7	TGTGCCAGCAGTACGACTAGCGGGGGGTTCCTACCGAGAGAGCAGTACTTC	CASSTTSGGFLPREQYF
NA	TRBV12-3/TRBV12-4	NA	TRBJ2-7	TGTGCCAGCAGTTTCAGCGCCCAATACGAGCAGTACTTC	CASSFSAQYEQYF
NA	TRBV29-1	NA	TRBJ1-2	TGCAGCGCCCTCCGACAGGACGGAGGCTACACCTTC	CSALRQDGGYTF
TRBD1	TRBV18	NA	TRBJ2-5	TGTGCCAGCTCACCAGGGACAGAAGAGACCCAGTACTTC	CASSPGTEETQYF
NA	TRBV3-1/TRBV3-2	NA	TRBJ2-2	TGTGCCAGCAGACAAGACAGCGCGAACACCGGGGAGCTGTTTTTT	CASRQDSANTGELFF
NA	TRBV4-1	NA	TRBJ2-7	TGCGCCAGCAGCCAAGACTACATTTCAACAAGCTACGAGCAGTACTTC	CASSQDYISTSYEQYF
NA	TRBV19	NA	TRBJ1-2	TGTGCCAGTAGTGTAAAGAGGGGAAGCAGGGATGGCTACACCTTC	CASSVKRGSRDGYTF
NA	TRBV27	NA	TRBJ2-3	TGTGCCAGCAGTCCTACACCCTTGGGGGGCCGGACAGATACGCAGTATTTT	CASSPTPLGGRTDTQYF
NA	TRBV28	NA	TRBJ2-3	TGTGCCAGCAGTTTGGACCCGTCGAACAGAGATACGCAGTATTTT	CASSLDPSNRDTQYF
NA	TRBV30	NA	TRBJ1-6	TGTGCCTGGAAAAGGGGATCCCTCGACAGAGCACCCCTCCACTTT	CAWKRGSLDRAPLHF
NA	TRBV5-6	NA	TRBJ1-3	TGTGCCAGCAGCTCGTCCCGGAATGGAAACACCATATATTTT	CASSSSRNGNTIYF
NA	TRBV18	NA	TRBJ2-1	TGTGCCAGCTCACCTCCTATGGCAGCCAACAATGAGCAGTTCTTC	CASSPPMAANNEQFF
NA	TRBV5-4	NA	TRBJ1-1	TGTGCCAGCAGCTGGTGGGGGGCCGCGAACACTGAAGCTTTCTTT	CASSWWGAANTEAFF
NA	TRBV7-7	NA	TRBJ2-2	TGTGCCAGCAGCTTAGACGGGGCGAACACCGGGGAGCTGTTTTTT	CASSLDGANTGELFF
NA	TRBV7-8	once	TRBJ2-7	TGTGCCAGCAGCTTATTCGGTAGCCGCACGCCCCTGCTCTACGAGCAGTACTTC	CASSLFGSRTPLLYEQYF
NA	TRBV19	NA	TRBJ1-1	TGTGCCAGTAGGGGGTGGGGGCAGGCTTTCTTT	CASRGWGQAFF
NA	TRBV7-9	NA	TRBJ1-1	TGTGCCAGCAGCTCCGGAACGAACACTGAAGCTTTCTTT	CASSSGTNTEAFF
NA	TRBV6-5	NA	TRBJ1-5	TGTGCCAGCAGGTCGGGGCAGCCCCAGCATTTT	CASRSGQPQHF
NA	TRBV2	NA	TRBJ1-2	TGTGCCGTATCCCCCAACGGGCAGGGTACCGATGGCTACACCTTC	CAVSPNGQGTDGYTF
NA	TRBV5-6	once	TRBJ1-5	TGTGCCAGCAGCTTAACCGACAGGCAGCCCCAGCATTTT	CASSLTDRQPQHF